This TCR beta chain appears in the sequencing data of a study of shared clonotypes between healthy human individuals (dated by TCRdb to 2018 to 2020). At the level of the whole study: Two women and three men aged 18 to 49 years were included in the cohort. Per donor, three plates each were used for CD4 naive and CD4 memory, two for CD8 naive, and one for CD8 memory. To estimate repertoire size and how much clonotype sharing occurs between individuals, the study deeply sequenced the blood TCR repertoires of about 5 healthy adults. To increase sequencing depth and limit assay-specific biases, TCR repertoire library preparation and sequencing were carried out by different laboratories using diverse techniques. Each donor's leukapheresis produced roughly between roughly 0.85 and 9.5 billion PBMCs.

TCR CDR3 regions were amplified from genomic DNA by multiplex PCR using the deep immunoSEQ assay. For each cell subset, the extracted genomic DNA was distributed evenly across all wells of several immunoSEQ 96-well plates, and each plate served as one replicate. For sorted subsets, each replicate PCR was loaded with roughly 190 ng genomic DNA, equivalent to 25,000 to 35,000 T cell genomes. Purified libraries were quantified with a Qubit 3.0 fluorometer, sized on a Bioanalyzer 2100, and re-quantified with the KAPA Library Quantification kit. Every immunoSEQ 96-well plate was sequenced on a dedicated single-read 150-cycle Illumina NextSeq 550 flow cell. Per the source publication's procedure: Because only junctional sequences without quality scores were contained in the immunoSEQ output, filtering matching that applied to full-length reads could not be performed. Sequences were annotated with PyIR, a Python wrapper for IgBLAST v1.9, and V/J genes and CDR3 were assigned using IMGT germline references. Any read was removed if the V/J assignment was weak (E-value above 1e-6), the CDR3 was missing, or the read contained stop codons, out-of-frame junctions, or ambiguous translated residues. V3J clonotypes were defined as sequences sharing the same inferred V gene, J gene, and CDR3 amino acid sequence. To compute the percentage overlap between repertoires, the number of shared unique clonotypes was divided by the size of the smaller repertoire. Richness of each repertoire was evaluated using RTK rarefaction, the Chao1 estimator, and Recon v2.1 estimates of unobserved clonotypes. OLGA was used to compute generation probabilities for all TCRbeta clonotypes that the gDNA method yielded from several donors. Held by TCRdb, this immuneACCESS table contains in-frame sequences only and omits some clones. Under half of the omission traces to an unresolved V gene where checked; the cause of the rest is unknown. V and J calls and clone size are those listed in that table; D and trimming were worked out from the DNA. The sample table holds under 600,000 clones, of which 95% to 98% were seen once. Together, the top ten hold more than 0.3% of the sample.

For the CD8 naive samples, CD45RO-negative cells were positively selected for CCR7, yielding a CD45RA+CCR7+ population from which TemRA cells were excluded. The donors were healthy, HIV-negative adults with no recently reported acute infections or vaccinations. All donors were Caucasian adults living in Nashville, Tennessee, USA. Blood was obtained by leukapheresis, after which PBMCs were separated by Ficoll-Histopaque density gradient centrifugation and cryopreserved in liquid nitrogen vapor phase. Analytical flow cytometry was used to check the purity and quantity of each magnetically sorted T cell population. Genomic DNA was isolated from every sorted fraction and measured by UV absorbance on a Nanodrop 2000c. CDR1 is given as SNHLY and CDR2 as FYNNEI, both from the germline V gene. Including cysteine and phenylalanine, the CDR3 has 14 amino acids. Kept here is only the CDR3 DNA, which spans 42 bases and is read in frame from base 1. The germline ends are 9 bases apart after V is trimmed by 3 bases and J by 0 bases.

What the work shows at the level of the full study, not this receptor alone: Based on pairwise subsampling, the degree of clonotype sharing among donors was expected to be affected by sequencing depth. Sampling was restricted to blood, and TCR repertoires in tissues likely differ from the TCR repertoires found in blood. Because the study included only a small number of donors, the genetic and exposure-history diversity represented was limited. Rarefaction of sorted-subset datasets indicated incomplete sequencing despite the large sequencing depth. Naive subsets generally had larger estimated clonotype richness than memory subsets. Compared with non-shared clonotypes, the clonotypes found in all four sorted-subset donors had higher generation probabilities. Across a few donors, around 5.4% of naive CD4, approximately 4% of naive CD8, around 2.1% of memory CD4, and over 0.35% of memory CD8 clonotypes were shared.

This clone has a single count. Its antigen specificity is not known. Base-call qualities are not available, and no considerably larger clone is one nucleotide away. The chain is made from TRBV2 and TRBJ2-7; there is no confident call for the D gene. Sample: naive CD8+ T cells sorted from blood. The cell subset or site label here, explained by the study, means: CD45RA+CCR7+. The receptor's source is a man in his thirties or forties in good health. The DNA reads TGTGCCAGCAGTGATGACCGTACCTCCTACGAGCAGTACTTC. Its amino acids are CASSDDRTSYEQYF.